What follows describes a single TCR beta chain. Its antigen is not known. These data are taken from a study of cytomegalovirus exposure and HLA in healthy donors. Study findings and constraints: It was only CMV serostatus that was available as immune exposure information. There were 164 TCR beta chains listed as cytomegalovirus-associated. Among the sequence variants, a highly shared cluster was likely an artifact of sequencing.

The PCR employed 60 Vbeta primers together with 13 Jbeta primers. This table comes from immunoSEQ multiplex PCR, and its TCRdb copy is limited to in-frame clones, with some not included. The sample's table shows about 96,000 clones. The specimen sequenced was PBMCs. The receptor comes from a woman aged 30 to 39 in good health and CMV-seronegative.

The CDR3 here is CASSRTNYGYTF. The CDR3 region has the DNA TGTGCCAGCAGCCGTACTAACTATGGCTACACCTTC. This chain links TRBV6-5 with TRBJ1-2, with D hard to call. The CDR3 has 12 residues. Trimming took off 6 bases at V and 0 bases at J, with 5 bases between the two ends. Germline values: CDR1 MNHEY, CDR2 SVGAGI.